The clone carrying this T cell receptor beta chain showed up just once. TCRdb's copy holds only in-frame clones and misses some; the assay was immunoSEQ multiplex PCR. There are tens of thousands of clones in the sample; over 95% occur only once, and approximately 2.5% lies in the top ten. This record belongs to a study of T cell changes during pregnancy in multiple sclerosis. This clonotype was obtained from a female donor with multiple sclerosis, enrolled in a pregnancy study. Sequenced here: CD8+ T cells from peripheral blood mononuclear cells, sampled after pregnancy.

This CDR3 is CAWSVPGQGWAGELFF. CDR3 coding DNA: TGTGCCTGGAGTGTTCCCGGACAGGGGTGGGCCGGGGAGCTGTTTTTT. V gene TRBV30 combines with J gene TRBJ2-2, with TRBD1 matching 9 bases. From germline, CDR1 is GTSNPN and CDR2 SVGIG (reference sequence). The CDR3 totals 16 residues. J gave up 6 bases and V 0 bases, and 8 bases lay outside the gene matches.